This entry features one TCR beta chain sequence. No antigen is known for it. Within one base of it there is no much larger clone, and no base qualities were kept. The data stem from a study of cytomegalovirus exposure and HLA in healthy donors (dated by TCRdb to 2015 to 2018). With respect to the entire study: According to an earlier analysis of a few hundred of the donors, about 180 million T cells yielded over 90 million unique TCR beta sequences and roughly 280 Gb of sequence data. An early release covering just under 650 HLA-typed donors comprised roughly 300 gigabases of sequencing data and 85 million or so unique TCR sequences. Among the roughly 400 genotyped donors, approximately 76% belonged to the genetic ancestry cluster associated with self-reported Caucasian donors. The aim of the study was to test whether cataloging public T cell receptors could identify signatures of past pathogen exposure. The study profiled the T cell repertoires of some 610 subjects by immunosequencing and related them to cytomegalovirus serostatus. In addition to the first cohort of around 670 subjects, a separate validation cohort of about 120 different subjects was used. The study combined high-throughput TCR immunosequencing, statistical association of individual TCRs with disease status, and machine learning to predict cytomegalovirus infection status. A later analysis re-examined previously published TCR beta repertoires from over 500 donors and added high-resolution HLA genotyping to investigate patterns of TCR occurrence. Rather than drawing on any new phenotypic data, the later analysis identified candidate immune exposures from TCR beta sequences and the way those sequences occurred across donors. To decide whether each TCR beta V gene segment behaved as functional or pseudogenic, an earlier analysis of 587 of the donors relied on high-throughput TCR beta sequencing. Donor age, sex, ethnicity and CMV serostatus were compiled together with the repertoire data. A later genetic analysis took genome-wide SNP genotypes for about three fifths of the roughly 700 donors and used that subset as a discovery cohort. All discovery cohort repertoires had been generated on a single sequencing platform. HLA typing covered class I and class II loci at four-digit resolution. Typing coverage differed by locus: A, B, C, DRB1 and DQB1 were typed in roughly 629-630 donors, DQA1 in 500 to 550, DPA1 in roughly 590, and DPB1 in just under 490. About five DR-DQ haplotypes were handled as single units for association and clustering because linkage in the cohort was strong. Among some 410 genotyped donors of the cohort, an average of roughly 230,000 unique TCR beta nucleotide sequences was sequenced per donor, of which about 18% were non-productive. On the study overall, not on this receptor specifically: A later analysis found that HLA-associated TCR beta chains were more clonally expanded and had lower generation probabilities than equally common non-associated chains. CMV serostatus was the only immune exposure information available for the cohort. It was suggested by the authors that the approach could potentially be generalized to other disease states and immunological phenotypes. In an earlier analysis of 587 of the donors, most TCR beta V segments appeared in productive rearrangements about 87% or about 30% of the time, broadly matching IMGT annotations. Because HLA typing was missing for some donors at each locus, association tests included only the typed subset. The classifier was reported to diagnose cytomegalovirus status with high specificity and sensitivity in both the original cohort and the validation cohort. V-gene and J-gene trimming of TCR beta chains was associated with a missense DCLRE1C variant in a later genetic analysis, and the association was replicated in an independent cohort. According to a later genetic analysis, donors in an Asian-associated ancestry cluster had fewer N-insertions in productive TCRs than the approximately 670-donor mean. A later analysis associated 15,000 to 20,000 TCR beta sequences with specific HLA alleles at a false discovery rate of 0.05. In a later analysis, several top co-occurrence clusters were reported to appear linked to parvovirus B19, influenza, CMV and Epstein-Barr virus. Assigning TCR associations to individual alleles was difficult when HLA alleles, especially DR and DQ, strongly co-occurred. A total of roughly 160 TCR beta chains were listed by the study as associated with cytomegalovirus. The cohort was sequenced for TCR beta chains only, and without alpha or paired-chain data the features that could be detected were limited. A further reported finding was that TCR beta sequences accurately predicted the HLA-A and HLA-B alleles for most subjects in the first cohort. Presence/absence analyses assumed roughly uniform sequencing depth across donors, an assumption that may not hold. Linkage disequilibrium might explain the correlated functional status among segregating V segments, but an unknown experimental factor could not be excluded. In vitro tests confirmed that a few of the cytomegalovirus-associated TCR beta chains recognize cytomegalovirus antigens. The 87-base-pair reads could not distinguish some IMGT-functional V segments, including TRBV6-2 and TRBV6-3, so those segments were excluded. Across donors, most TCR sequences were observed very rarely, whereas some public TCRs were present in many individuals. The sequencing pipeline was judged likely to have produced a cluster of highly shared sequence variants as a technical artifact. According to a later analysis, TCR association rates differed among HLA loci, with DRB1 alleles showing the most associated TCRs and HLA-C alleles showing the fewest. In a later analysis, most CMV-associated TCR beta chains were found to appear HLA-restricted, with HLA associations seemingly driven largely by CMV exposure. About 17 rarely observed V segments, including chromosome 9 orphons, were excluded from the earlier analysis of a few hundred of the donors because counts were too low.

The receptor library was made with the immunoSEQ multiplex PCR assay. The multiplex PCR relied on a mix of 60 forward primers for TCR Vbeta segments and 13 reverse primers for TCR Jbeta segments. A multiplex PCR assay on genomic DNA amplified the CDR3 region of rearranged TCR beta genes. The amplified TCR beta libraries were sequenced on the Illumina HiSeq System as 87-base-pair reads. Under the source paper's analysis protocol: Across the 500 to 700 repertoires, a later analysis counted some 81 million unique TCR beta chains, some 11 million of which were shared by at least two donors. Raw reads were error-corrected and collapsed into unique sequences with a nearest-neighbor algorithm that merged closely related sequences to remove PCR and sequencing errors. To assign V, D and J gene segments, CDR3 sequences were aligned to IMGT reference sequences. For a sequence to be retained, at least a six-nucleotide match to both a V gene segment and a J gene segment was required. A rearrangement was called productive if the CDR3 had no stop codons and remained in frame with V and J, and every other rearrangement was called non-productive. Following IMGT convention, CDR3 was defined as the stretch from the second conserved V-encoded cysteine to the conserved J-encoded phenylalanine. The earlier analysis of more than 450 of the donors excluded sequences that lacked an unambiguous match to a single V gene segment. In an earlier analysis of some 590 of the donors, a V segment was called functional when productive rearrangements were above 56.7%, and segregating when the standard deviation between donors exceeded 5%. A statistical classification framework was built for diagnosing cytomegalovirus status from the catalog of TCR beta chain sequences. V and J gene assignment, in a later analysis, came from comparing TCR nucleotide sequences with IMGT/GENE-DB human TR gene sequences. The TCRdist pipeline was used in a later analysis to assign CDR3 sequences and most-parsimonious VDJ recombination scenarios. In a later analysis, each TCR beta chain was defined by its CDR3 amino acid sequence together with its V-gene family, and reads without a unique V-gene family were excluded. As a way to deal with suspected cross-contamination and a sequencing artifact, a later analysis dropped approximately 590 nucleotide sequences that were highly shared and had low generation probability. In a later analysis, a clonal expansion index for each public chain was calculated from normalized within-repertoire ranks of inferred template counts. In a later analysis, generation probabilities were computed using a VDJ recombination model fitted to out-of-frame rearrangements, and the results were checked against IGoR. In a later analysis, TCR-TCR, TCR-HLA and TCR-CMV co-occurrence was scored with hypergeometric tests, and a repertoire-size bias correction was applied to TCR pairs. A later analysis estimated false discovery rates by permuting HLA or CMV assignments 20 times. In a later analysis, co-occurring TCRs were grouped using DBSCAN, with TCRdist sequence similarity added in when clustering inside HLA-allele-positive subsets. Co-occurrence clustering excluded repertoires with fewer than 30,000 or more than 120,000 public chains, plus five with anomalous nucleotide sharing. The table comes from immuneACCESS by way of TCRdb, which keeps in-frame sequences with V and J called. Part of the clones is missing from these tables; in studies checked, under half for an unresolved V gene and the rest for unknown reasons. V and J calls plus clone size are reproduced from that table; the DNA served to infer D and trimming. For this sample there are about 94,000 clones; roughly 79% appear just once. The ten largest clones add up to just over 1.4% of the sample.

The cohort consisted of some 730 healthy bone marrow donors. At the time of sampling, all cohort members were nominally healthy, though unrecorded immune exposures were likely present. The donor was CMV seronegative and was included in the group of 352 seronegative cohort members. A peripheral blood sample was collected from each donor, and TCR beta sequencing was performed on peripheral blood mononuclear cells. The Qiagen DNeasy Blood Extraction Kit was used to extract genomic DNA from the blood cell samples. CDR1 and CDR2 are read off the germline V gene as SGHDT and YYEEEE. The trim is 0 bases for V and 9 bases for J, with a gap of 13 bases between the germline ends. The CDR3 measures 14 amino acids from cysteine to phenylalanine. Only the CDR3 DNA stays, 42 bases, in frame from base 1.

Material: PBMCs. The rearrangement combines TRBV5-6 with TRBJ2-1; the D gene is unclear. This TCR derives from a male donor in good health and CMV-seronegative. The nucleotide sequence reads as follows: TGTGCCAGCAGCTTGGTATATATGGCGGCTGAGCAGTTCTTC. The resulting protein is CASSLVYMAAEQFF. With the portions outside the CDR3 filled from the reference TRBV5-6 and TRBJ2-1 genes, the complete variable region becomes DAGVTQSPTHLIKTRGQQVTLRCSPKSGHDTVSWYQQALGQGPQFIFQYYEEEERQRGNFPDRFSGHQFPNYSSELNVNALLLGDSALYLCASSLVYMAAEQFFGPGTRLTVL.